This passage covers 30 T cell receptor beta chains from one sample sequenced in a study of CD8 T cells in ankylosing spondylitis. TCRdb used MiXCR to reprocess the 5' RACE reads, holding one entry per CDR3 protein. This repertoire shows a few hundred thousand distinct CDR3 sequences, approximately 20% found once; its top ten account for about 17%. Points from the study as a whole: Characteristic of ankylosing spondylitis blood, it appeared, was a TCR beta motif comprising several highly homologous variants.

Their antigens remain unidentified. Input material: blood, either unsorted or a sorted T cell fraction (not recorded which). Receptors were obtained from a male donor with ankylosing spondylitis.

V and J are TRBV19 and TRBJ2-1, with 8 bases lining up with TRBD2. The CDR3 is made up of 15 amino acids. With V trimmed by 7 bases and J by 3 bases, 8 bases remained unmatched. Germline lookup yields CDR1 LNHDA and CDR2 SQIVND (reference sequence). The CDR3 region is CASNSRGGNYNEQFF. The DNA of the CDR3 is TGTGCCAGTAATTCACGGGGGGGAAACTACAATGAGCAGTTCTTC.

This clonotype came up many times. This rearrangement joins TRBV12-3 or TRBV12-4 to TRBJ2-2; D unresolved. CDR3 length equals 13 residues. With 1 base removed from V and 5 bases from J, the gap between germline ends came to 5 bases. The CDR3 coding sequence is TGTGCCAGCAGTTTAGTAGTGACCGGGGAGCTGTTTTTT. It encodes CASSLVVTGELFF.

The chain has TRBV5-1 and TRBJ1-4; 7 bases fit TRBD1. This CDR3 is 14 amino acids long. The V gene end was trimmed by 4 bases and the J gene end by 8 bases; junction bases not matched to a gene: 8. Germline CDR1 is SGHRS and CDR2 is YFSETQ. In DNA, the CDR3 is TGCGCCAGCAGCCCCCGGACAGGAGGGGAAAAACTGTTTTTT. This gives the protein CASSPRTGGEKLFF.

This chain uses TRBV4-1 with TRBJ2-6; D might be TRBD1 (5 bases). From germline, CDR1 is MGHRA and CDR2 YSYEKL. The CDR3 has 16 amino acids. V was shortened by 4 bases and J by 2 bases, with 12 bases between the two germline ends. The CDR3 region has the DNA TGCGCCAGCAGCCCACCAACAGGTGCTGGGGCCAACGTCCTGACTTTC. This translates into CASSPPTGAGANVLTF.

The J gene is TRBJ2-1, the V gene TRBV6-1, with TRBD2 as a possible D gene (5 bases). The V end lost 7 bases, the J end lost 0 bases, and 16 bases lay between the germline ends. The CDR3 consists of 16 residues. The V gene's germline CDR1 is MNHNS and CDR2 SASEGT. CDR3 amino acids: CASKTFSAGSYNEQFF. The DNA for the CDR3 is TGTGCCAGCAAGACCTTTAGCGCCGGCTCCTACAATGAGCAGTTCTTC.

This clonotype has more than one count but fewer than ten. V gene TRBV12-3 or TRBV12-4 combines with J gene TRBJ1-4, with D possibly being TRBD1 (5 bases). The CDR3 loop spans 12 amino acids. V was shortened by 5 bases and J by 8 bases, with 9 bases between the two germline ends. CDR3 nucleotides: TGTGCCAGCAGTGGGACGGGCGAAAAACTGTTTTTT. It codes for CASSGTGEKLFF.

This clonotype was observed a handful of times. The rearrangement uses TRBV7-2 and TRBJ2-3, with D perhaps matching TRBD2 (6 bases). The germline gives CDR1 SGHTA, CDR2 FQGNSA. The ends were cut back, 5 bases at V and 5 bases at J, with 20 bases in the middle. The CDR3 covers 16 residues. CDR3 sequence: CASSRISGTQGDTQYF. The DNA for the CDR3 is TGTGCCAGCAGCAGAATTAGCGGCACCCAGGGAGATACGCAGTATTTT.

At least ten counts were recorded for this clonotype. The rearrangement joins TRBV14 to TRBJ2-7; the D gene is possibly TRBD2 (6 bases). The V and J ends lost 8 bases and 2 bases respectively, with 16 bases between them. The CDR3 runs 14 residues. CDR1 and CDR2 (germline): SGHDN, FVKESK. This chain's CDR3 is CASRGGAGTYEQYF. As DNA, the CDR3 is TGTGCCAGCCGAGGAGGGGCGGGTACCTACGAGCAGTACTTC.

The CDR3 sequence is CAISDERGTVEQYF. CDR3 sequence (DNA): TGTGCCATCAGTGACGAGCGGGGGACCGTCGAGCAGTACTTC. V is TRBV10-3 and J is TRBJ2-7, with 8 nucleotides matching TRBD2. In germline, CDR1 is ENHRY, CDR2 SYGVKD. V was pared by 3 bases and J by 6 bases, with 7 bases of the junction left unmatched. The length of the CDR3 is 14 residues.

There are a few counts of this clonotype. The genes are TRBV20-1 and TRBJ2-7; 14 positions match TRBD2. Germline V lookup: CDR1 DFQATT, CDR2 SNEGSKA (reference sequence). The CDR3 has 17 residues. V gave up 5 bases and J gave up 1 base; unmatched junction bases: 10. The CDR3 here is CSAYSPGLAGASYEQYF. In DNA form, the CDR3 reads TGCAGTGCTTACTCTCCGGGACTAGCGGGAGCTTCCTACGAGCAGTACTTC.

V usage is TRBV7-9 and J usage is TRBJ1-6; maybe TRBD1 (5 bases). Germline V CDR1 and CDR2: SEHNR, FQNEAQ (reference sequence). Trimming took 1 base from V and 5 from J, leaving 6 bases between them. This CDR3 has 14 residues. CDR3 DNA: TGTGCCAGCAGCTTAGAACAGGATAATTCACCCCTCCACTTT. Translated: CASSLEQDNSPLHF.

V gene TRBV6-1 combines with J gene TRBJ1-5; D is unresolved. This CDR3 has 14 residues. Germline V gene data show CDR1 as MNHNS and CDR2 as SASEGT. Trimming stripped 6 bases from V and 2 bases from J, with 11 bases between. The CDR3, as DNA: TGTGCCAGCAGCCCAGGCGGGGGCAATCAGCCCCAGCATTTT. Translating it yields CASSPGGGNQPQHF.

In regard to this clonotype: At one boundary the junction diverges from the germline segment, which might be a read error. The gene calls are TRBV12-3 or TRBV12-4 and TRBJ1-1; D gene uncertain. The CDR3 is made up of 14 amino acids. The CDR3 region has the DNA TGTGCCAGCAGTTTGTTACCGTCGAACTCTGAAGCTTTCTTT. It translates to CASSLLPSNSEAFF.

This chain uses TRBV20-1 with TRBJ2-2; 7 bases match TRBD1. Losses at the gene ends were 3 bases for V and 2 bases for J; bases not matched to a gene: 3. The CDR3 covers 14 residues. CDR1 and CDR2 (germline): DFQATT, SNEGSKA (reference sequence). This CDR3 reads CSARGQINTGELFF. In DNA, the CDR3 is TGCAGTGCTAGGGGACAGATAAACACCGGGGAGCTGTTTTTT.

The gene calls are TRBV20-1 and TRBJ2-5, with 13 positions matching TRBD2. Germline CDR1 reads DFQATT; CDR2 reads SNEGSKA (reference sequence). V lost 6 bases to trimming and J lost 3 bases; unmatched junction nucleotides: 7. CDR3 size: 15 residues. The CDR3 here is CSAPGLAGDKETQYF. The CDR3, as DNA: TGCAGTGCACCAGGACTAGCGGGAGATAAAGAGACCCAGTACTTC.

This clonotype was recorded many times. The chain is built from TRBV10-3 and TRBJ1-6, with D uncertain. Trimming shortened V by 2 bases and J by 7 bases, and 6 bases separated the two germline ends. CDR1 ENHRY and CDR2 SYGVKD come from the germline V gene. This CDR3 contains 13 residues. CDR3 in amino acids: CAISEGRNSPLHF. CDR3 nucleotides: TGTGCCATCAGTGAGGGCAGGAATTCACCCCTCCACTTT.

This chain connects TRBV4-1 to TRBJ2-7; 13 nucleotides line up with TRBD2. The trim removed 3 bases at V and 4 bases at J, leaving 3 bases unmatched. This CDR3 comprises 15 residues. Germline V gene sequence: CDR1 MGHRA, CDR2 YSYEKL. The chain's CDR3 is CASSQGLAGLYEQYF. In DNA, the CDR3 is TGCGCCAGCAGCCAGGGACTAGCGGGACTGTACGAGCAGTACTTC.

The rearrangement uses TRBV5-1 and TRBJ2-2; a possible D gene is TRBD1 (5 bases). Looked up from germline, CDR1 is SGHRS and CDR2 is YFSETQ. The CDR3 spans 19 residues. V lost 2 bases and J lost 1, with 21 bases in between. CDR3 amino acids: CASSFLRELHVGNTGELFF. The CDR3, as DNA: TGCGCCAGCAGCTTTCTCAGGGAATTGCACGTTGGGAACACCGGGGAGCTGTTTTTT. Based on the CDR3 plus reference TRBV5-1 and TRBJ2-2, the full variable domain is KAGVTQTPRYLIKTRGQQVTLSCSPISGHRSVSWYQQTPGQGLQFLFEYFSETQRNKGNFPGRFSGRQFSNSRSEMNVSTLELGDSALYLCASSFLRELHVGNTGELFFGEGSRLTVL.

The CDR3 coding sequence is TGCAGTGCAAAGGGACTAGCGGGCCTGGAAAATGAGCAGTTCTTC. Translation gives CSAKGLAGLENEQFF. The chain joins TRBV20-1 to TRBJ2-1; 12 bases line up with TRBD2. Germline CDR1 DFQATT, CDR2 SNEGSKA (reference sequence). J was trimmed by 7 bases and V by 6 bases; bases with no gene match: 10. The CDR3 runs 15 residues.

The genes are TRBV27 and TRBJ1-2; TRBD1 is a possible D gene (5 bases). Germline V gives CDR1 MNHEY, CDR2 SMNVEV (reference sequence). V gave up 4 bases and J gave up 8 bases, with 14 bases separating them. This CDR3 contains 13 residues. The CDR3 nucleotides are TGTGCCAGCAGTTCCCGGGACCCGTGGGGCTACACCTTC. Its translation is CASSSRDPWGYTF.

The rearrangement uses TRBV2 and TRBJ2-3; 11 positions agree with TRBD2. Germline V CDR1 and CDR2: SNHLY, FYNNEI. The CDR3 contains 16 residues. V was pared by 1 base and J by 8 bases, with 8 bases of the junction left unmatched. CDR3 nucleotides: TGTGCCAGCAGTGAAGTAGTAGCGGGAGGGCCTGTTACGCAGTATTTT. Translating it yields CASSEVVAGGPVTQYF.

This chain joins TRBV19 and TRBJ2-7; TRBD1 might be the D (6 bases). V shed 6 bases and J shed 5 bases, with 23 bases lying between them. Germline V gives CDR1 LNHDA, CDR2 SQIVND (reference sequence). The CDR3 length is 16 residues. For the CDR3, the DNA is TGTGCCAGTAGCCGACTCTCGGGACACCAGATCGACGAGCAGTACTTC. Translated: CASSRLSGHQIDEQYF.

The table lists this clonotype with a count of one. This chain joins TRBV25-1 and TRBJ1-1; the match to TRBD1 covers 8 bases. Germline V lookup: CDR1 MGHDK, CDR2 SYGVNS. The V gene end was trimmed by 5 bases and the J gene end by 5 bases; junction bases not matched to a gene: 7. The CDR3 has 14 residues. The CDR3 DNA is TGTGCCAGCAGTCTCCAGGGGGCGCAAACTGAAGCTTTCTTT. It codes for CASSLQGAQTEAFF.

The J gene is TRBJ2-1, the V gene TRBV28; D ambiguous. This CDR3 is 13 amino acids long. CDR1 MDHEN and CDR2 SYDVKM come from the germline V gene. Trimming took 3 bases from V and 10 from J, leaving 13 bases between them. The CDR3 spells CASSFLIVGEQFF. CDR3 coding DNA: TGTGCCAGCAGTTTTTTAATAGTGGGGGAGCAGTTCTTC.

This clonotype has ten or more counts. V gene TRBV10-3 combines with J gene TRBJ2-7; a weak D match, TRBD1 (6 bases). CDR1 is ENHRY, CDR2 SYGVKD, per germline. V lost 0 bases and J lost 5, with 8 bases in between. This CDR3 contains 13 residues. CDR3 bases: TGTGCCATCAGTGAGTCTACAGGGCACGAGCAGTACTTC. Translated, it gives CAISESTGHEQYF.

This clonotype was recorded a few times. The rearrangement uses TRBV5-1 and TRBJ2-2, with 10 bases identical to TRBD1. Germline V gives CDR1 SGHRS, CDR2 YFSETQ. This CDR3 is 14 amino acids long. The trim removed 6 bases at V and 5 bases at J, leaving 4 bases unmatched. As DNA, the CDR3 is TGCGCCAGCAACCGGGACAGGGGTACCGGGGAGCTGTTTTTT. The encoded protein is CASNRDRGTGELFF. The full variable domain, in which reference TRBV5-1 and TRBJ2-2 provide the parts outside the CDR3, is KAGVTQTPRYLIKTRGQQVTLSCSPISGHRSVSWYQQTPGQGLQFLFEYFSETQRNKGNFPGRFSGRQFSNSRSEMNVSTLELGDSALYLCASNRDRGTGELFFGEGSRLTVL.

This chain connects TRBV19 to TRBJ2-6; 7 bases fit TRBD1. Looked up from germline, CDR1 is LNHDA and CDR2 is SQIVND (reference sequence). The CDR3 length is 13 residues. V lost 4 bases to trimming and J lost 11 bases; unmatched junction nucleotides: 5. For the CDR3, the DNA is TGTGCCAGTAGTACGACAGGGCTCGACGTCCTGACTTTC. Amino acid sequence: CASSTTGLDVLTF.

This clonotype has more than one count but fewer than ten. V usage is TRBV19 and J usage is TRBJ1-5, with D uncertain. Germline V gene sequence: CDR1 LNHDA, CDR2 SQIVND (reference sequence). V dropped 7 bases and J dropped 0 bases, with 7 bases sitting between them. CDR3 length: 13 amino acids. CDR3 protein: CASKFDSNQPQHF. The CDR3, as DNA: TGTGCCAGTAAATTTGATAGCAATCAGCCCCAGCATTTT.

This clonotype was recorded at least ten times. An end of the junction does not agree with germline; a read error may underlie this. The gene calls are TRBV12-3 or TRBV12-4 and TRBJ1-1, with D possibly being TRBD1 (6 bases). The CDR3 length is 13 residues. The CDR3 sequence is CASSLNRDTAFGF. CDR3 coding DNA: TGTGCCAGCAGTCTAAACCGGGACACAGCTTTTGGGTTT.

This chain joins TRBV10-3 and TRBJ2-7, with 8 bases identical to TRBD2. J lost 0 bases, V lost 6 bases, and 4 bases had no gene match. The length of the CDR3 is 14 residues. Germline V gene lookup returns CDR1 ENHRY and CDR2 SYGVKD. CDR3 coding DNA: TGTGCCATCAGGGAGCGGGAGAGCTCCTACGAGCAGTACTTC. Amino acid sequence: CAIRERESSYEQYF.